Presented here are 32 T cell receptor beta chains from one specimen sequenced in a study of blood T cell repertoires in COVID-19. Assay used: immunoSEQ multiplex PCR; TCRdb lists only in-frame clones, some missing. The profile shows approximately 320,000 clones, over 75% of them singletons. The sequenced material came from peripheral blood. The receptors come from a human donor in a cohort sampled during active COVID-19.

The chain employs TRBV5-6 and TRBJ1-5; 8 bases are shared with TRBD1. V lost 0 bases, J lost 9 bases, and 2 bases stayed unmatched. This CDR3 region has 13 residues. CDR1 and CDR2 (germline): SGHDT, YYEEEE. The CDR3 DNA reads as TGTGCCAGCAGCTTGGGACAGGGGTTGCCCCAGCATTTT. It specifies CASSLGQGLPQHF.

V usage is TRBV5-5 and J usage is TRBJ1-2, with 10 bases identical to TRBD1. The CDR3 runs to 16 residues. From germline, CDR1 is SGHKS and CDR2 YYEKEE (reference sequence). The V gene end was trimmed by 4 bases and the J gene end by 4 bases; junction bases not matched to a gene: 10. CDR3 protein: CASSTGTGALGYGYTF. The CDR3 DNA follows: TGTGCCAGCAGCACCGGGACAGGGGCGCTTGGCTATGGCTACACCTTC. The complete variable domain, with remaining parts taken from reference TRBV5-5 and TRBJ1-2, reads DAGVTQSPTHLIKTRGQQVTLRCSPISGHKSVSWYQQVLGQGPQFIFQYYEKEERGRGNFPDRFSARQFPNYSSELNVNALLLGDSALYLCASSTGTGALGYGYTFGSGTRLTVV.

A remark on this clone: This specimen includes other DNA sequences encoding the same CDR3. V usage is TRBV9 and J usage is TRBJ2-6, with TRBD2 as a possible D gene (5 bases). Germline CDR1 is SGDLS and CDR2 is YYNGEE. The CDR3 has 15 amino acids. V lost 0 bases to trimming and J lost 3 bases, with 7 bases between them. The CDR3 DNA reads TGTGCCAGCAGCGTAGGCGGGCTTGGGGCCAACGTCCTGACTTTC. Translation: CASSVGGLGANVLTF.

This chain connects TRBV7-9 to TRBJ2-7; 8 bases fit TRBD1. J was trimmed by 3 bases and V by 3 bases; bases with no gene match: 7. From germline, CDR1 is SEHNR and CDR2 FQNEAQ (reference sequence). This CDR3 spans 15 amino acids. The CDR3: CASSFVARGLYEQYF. The DNA for the CDR3 is TGTGCCAGCAGCTTCGTTGCCAGGGGGCTCTACGAGCAGTACTTC.

The table lists this clone with a count of one. The chain has TRBV3-1 (or the pseudogene TRBV3-2) and TRBJ1-2; 12 bases map to TRBD1. Germline V gene data show CDR1 as LGHDT and CDR2 as YNNKEL (reference sequence). The length of the CDR3 is 18 residues. V was pared by 4 bases and J by 4 bases, with 13 bases of the junction left unmatched. Here the CDR3 DNA reads TGTGCCAGCAGCCCCCGAGGGGGGACAGGGGGCTTAAGCTATGGCTACACCTTC. Translated: CASSPRGGTGGLSYGYTF.

The J gene is TRBJ2-5, the V gene TRBV24-1; 7 bases map to TRBD2. With V trimmed by 0 bases and J by 4 bases, 4 bases remained unmatched. Germline loops: CDR1 KGHDR, CDR2 SFDVKD. This CDR3 comprises 15 residues. The CDR3 is CATSDLQAGTETQYF. For the CDR3, the DNA is TGTGCCACCAGTGATTTGCAAGCGGGGACAGAGACCCAGTACTTC.

This chain connects TRBV5-4 to TRBJ1-6, with unresolved D. The V end lost 0 bases, the J end lost 8 bases, and 12 bases lay between the germline ends. The germline V gene encodes CDR1 SGHNT and CDR2 YYREEE (reference sequence). There are 15 residues in the CDR3. The CDR3: CASSLAILGDSPLHF. The CDR3 DNA is TGTGCCAGCAGCTTGGCTATTTTGGGCGATTCACCCCTCCACTTT.

J is TRBJ2-1 and V is TRBV2; D remains unclear. This CDR3 has 12 residues. Per the germline V gene, CDR1 is SNHLY and CDR2 is FYNNEI. Trimming shortened V by 6 bases and J by 4 bases, and 7 bases separated the two germline ends. The CDR3 DNA is TGTGCCAGCAGGCCAACATACAATGAGCAGTTCTTC. Amino acids: CASRPTYNEQFF.

The chain combines TRBV28 with TRBJ2-7, with 8 bases lining up with TRBD1. Germline-derived CDR1 and CDR2 are MDHEN and SYDVKM. The trim removed 4 bases at V and 4 bases at J, leaving 6 bases unmatched. The CDR3 spans 14 residues. The CDR3 DNA sequence: TGTGCCAGCAGTTGGACAGGGAGGATGTACGAGCAGTACTTC. It specifies CASSWTGRMYEQYF.

V is TRBV24-1 and J is TRBJ1-5, with a possible D match to TRBD1 (5 bases). The germline V and J ends were trimmed by 4 bases and 7 bases, with 16 bases remaining between them. The CDR3 has 15 residues. Germline values: CDR1 KGHDR, CDR2 SFDVKD. CDR3 bases: TGTGCCACCAGTGAAGCCTGGGGGGGTGGCCAGCCCCAGCATTTT. This encodes CATSEAWGGGQPQHF.

Only one count was recorded for this clone. The chain employs TRBV2 and TRBJ2-5, with 8 bases lining up with TRBD2. CDR1 is SNHLY and CDR2 is FYNNEI in the germline V gene. After removal of 10 bases from V and 0 bases from J, the junction contained 7 bases not matched to a gene. CDR3 size: 14 residues. CDR3 region: CATAERGYQETQYF. CDR3 nucleotide sequence: TGTGCCACAGCGGAGCGGGGGTACCAAGAGACCCAGTACTTC.

V gene TRBV4-2 combines with J gene TRBJ2-5; TRBD2 agrees at 14 bases. Germline loops: CDR1 LGHNA, CDR2 YNFKEQ. The CDR3 extends over 18 amino acids. With 4 bases clipped from V and 2 bases from J, the junction kept 9 bases outside the gene matches. The CDR3 DNA sequence: TGTGCCAGCAGCCTACGACTAGCGGGGGGGCCGGGACAAGAGACCCAGTACTTC. It yields the protein CASSLRLAGGPGQETQYF.

This rearrangement joins TRBV19 to TRBJ2-7; 7 bases agree with TRBD1. CDR1 is LNHDA and CDR2 is SQIVND in the germline V gene (reference sequence). The CDR3 has 14 residues. Trimming took 6 bases from V and 3 from J; bases not matched to a gene: 8. As DNA, the CDR3 is TGTGCCAGTAGCTCACAGGGGCCGATCTACGAGCAGTACTTC. Translation: CASSSQGPIYEQYF.

The rearrangement uses TRBV7-9 and TRBJ1-1; D unresolved. V lost 5 bases, J lost 9 bases, and 13 bases lay in between. Germline V gene data show CDR1 as SEHNR and CDR2 as FQNEAQ (reference sequence). This CDR3 is 12 amino acids long. CDR3 sequence reads: CASSTQESQAFF. The CDR3 DNA follows: TGTGCCAGCAGCACCCAAGAGAGTCAAGCTTTCTTT. The variable domain in full, with the rest retrieved from reference TRBV7-9 and TRBJ1-1, is DTGVSQNPRHKITKRGQNVTFRCDPISEHNRLYWYRQTLGQGPEFLTYFQNEAQLEKSRLLSDRFSAERPKGSFSTLEIQRTEQGDSAMYLCASSTQESQAFFGQGTRLTVV.

The chain links TRBV3-1 (or the pseudogene TRBV3-2) to TRBJ1-3, with D tentatively TRBD1 (5 bases). The germline V gene has CDR1 LGHDT and CDR2 YNNKEL (reference sequence). The ends were cut back, 8 bases at V and 0 bases at J, with 8 bases in the middle. The CDR3 has 13 residues. This CDR3 reads CASRGFSGNTIYF. DNA of the CDR3: TGTGCCAGCCGGGGGTTCTCTGGAAACACCATATATTTT.

The CDR3: CATSDWDSRYNEQFF. As DNA, the CDR3 is TGTGCCACCAGTGATTGGGACAGTCGCTACAATGAGCAGTTCTTC. This rearrangement joins TRBV24-1 to TRBJ2-1; 7 bases agree with TRBD1. CDR3 length equals 15 residues. V gave up 2 bases and J gave up 3 bases; unmatched junction bases: 3. CDR1 is KGHDR, CDR2 SFDVKD, per germline.

The chain has TRBV7-2 and TRBJ2-5; D is unresolved. CDR3 length: 12 amino acids. Trimming removed 6 bases from V and 1 base from J, with 6 bases in between. Germline CDR1 is SGHTA and CDR2 is FQGNSA. The CDR3 DNA sequence: TGTGCCAGCAGTGGCACCCAAGAGACCCAGTACTTC. Its translation is CASSGTQETQYF.

The V and J genes are TRBV19 and TRBJ2-2, with a tentative D call TRBD1 (6 bases). This CDR3 spans 17 amino acids. V was cut by 7 bases and J by 4 bases, with 22 bases left in between. Germline V gene lookup returns CDR1 LNHDA and CDR2 SQIVND (reference sequence). CDR3 sequence: CASTLPAPGQATGELFF. CDR3 nucleotide sequence: TGTGCCAGTACCCTCCCCGCCCCGGGACAAGCCACCGGGGAGCTGTTTTTT.

This clone was detected a few times. The rearrangement joins TRBV4-1 to TRBJ1-4; the D is unclear. This CDR3 has 16 residues. CDR1 and CDR2 (germline): MGHRA, YSYEKL. Trimming pared 3 bases from V and 2 bases from J, leaving 13 bases between. CDR3 region: CASSHQWRFTNEKLFF. CDR3 coding DNA: TGCGCCAGCAGCCACCAGTGGAGGTTTACTAATGAAAAACTGTTTTTT.

The chain combines TRBV19 with TRBJ1-6; 7 bases align to TRBD1. Germline CDR1 LNHDA, CDR2 SQIVND (reference sequence). The CDR3 has 17 residues. V lost 2 bases, J lost 2 bases, and 6 bases stayed unmatched. CDR3 sequence (DNA): TGTGCCAGTAGTATAAGAGGACAGGCGGCCTATAATTCACCCCTCCACTTT. This codes for CASSIRGQAAYNSPLHF.

The rearrangement uses TRBV9 and TRBJ2-7, with D maybe TRBD1 (6 bases). Between the trimmed V and J ends, which lost 0 bases and 3 bases, there was a span of 10 bases. CDR3 length equals 14 residues. CDR1 and CDR2 (germline): SGDLS, YYNGEE. The CDR3 coding sequence is TGTGCCAGCAGCGTAGAGACAGGATTCTACGAGCAGTACTTC. This encodes CASSVETGFYEQYF. Full variable domain (remainder filled in from reference TRBV9 and TRBJ2-7): DSGVTQTPKHLITATGQRVTLRCSPRSGDLSVYWYQQSLDQGLQFLIQYYNGEERAKGNILERFSAQQFPDLHSELNLSSLELGDSALYFCASSVETGFYEQYFGPGTRLTVT.

V and J are TRBV18 and TRBJ1-1, with 8 bases fitting TRBD1. Trimming cost V 4 bases and J 0 bases; bases outside gene matches: 7. Germline V gene sequence: CDR1 KGHSH, CDR2 LQKENI. CDR3 size: 16 residues. CDR3 coding DNA: TGTGCCAGCTCACAAGGGACAGGACGAATGAACACTGAAGCTTTCTTT. Amino acid sequence: CASSQGTGRMNTEAFF.

The chain couples TRBV5-8 to TRBJ1-6, with D perhaps TRBD1 (6 bases). In germline, CDR1 is SGHTS, CDR2 YDEGEE. V shed 0 bases and J shed 7 bases, with 8 bases lying between them. The CDR3 is made up of 14 amino acids. The CDR3 reads CASSLGTANSPLHF. As DNA, the CDR3 is TGTGCCAGCAGCTTGGGGACAGCAAATTCACCCCTCCACTTT.

J is TRBJ2-7 and V is TRBV2; tentatively, D is TRBD2 (6 bases). The CDR3 consists of 14 residues. Trimming removed 2 bases at V and 2 bases at J, with 10 bases between. CDR1 and CDR2 (germline): SNHLY, FYNNEI. CDR3 nucleotides: TGTGCCAGCAGTGAACGGCGGGGTACCTACGAGCAGTACTTC. Translation gives CASSERRGTYEQYF.

The chain carries TRBV5-1 and TRBJ2-3, with no clear D. From germline, CDR1 is SGHRS and CDR2 YFSETQ. Trimming stripped 8 bases from V and 4 bases from J, with 8 bases between. CDR3 length: 11 residues. The CDR3 DNA sequence: TGCGCCAGTTCGACTTCAGATACGCAGTATTTT. Amino acid sequence: CASSTSDTQYF.

The rearrangement joins TRBV7-3 to TRBJ2-1, with D possibly TRBD1 on 6 matching bases. V was clipped by 5 bases and J by 5 bases, with 10 bases between them. CDR1 is SGHTA and CDR2 is FQGTGA in the germline V gene. This CDR3 spans 13 amino acids. CDR3 loop: CASSPGQNNEQFF. The CDR3 nucleotides are TGTGCCAGCAGCCCCGGACAGAACAATGAGCAGTTCTTC.

The chain has TRBV2 and TRBJ1-1; TRBD1 is a possible D gene (6 bases). CDR3 length equals 13 residues. Germline CDR1 is SNHLY and CDR2 is FYNNEI. V lost 10 bases to trimming and J lost 1 base, with 13 bases between them. The CDR3 reads CANRERKNTEAFF. The CDR3 DNA reads as TGTGCCAACAGGGAGAGAAAGAACACTGAAGCTTTCTTT.

The chain is built from TRBV28 and TRBJ2-2; the D is unclear. Trimming shortened V by 6 bases and J by 1 base, and 9 bases separated the two germline ends. This CDR3 has 14 residues. The germline V gene encodes CDR1 MDHEN and CDR2 SYDVKM. This chain's CDR3 is CASSETMNTGELFF. In DNA form, the CDR3 reads TGTGCCAGCAGCGAGACAATGAACACCGGGGAGCTGTTTTTT.

V and J are TRBV5-4 and TRBJ2-1; tentative D call: TRBD1 (6 bases). CDR3 size: 14 residues. Germline V gives CDR1 SGHNT, CDR2 YYREEE (reference sequence). The germline V and J ends were trimmed by 4 bases and 13 bases, with 21 bases remaining between them. CDR3 protein: CASSPGQKPHIQFF. The CDR3 region has the DNA TGTGCCAGCAGCCCAGGACAGAAACCCCATATACAGTTCTTC.

The V and J genes are TRBV12-3 or TRBV12-4 and TRBJ2-7; 7 bases line up with TRBD2. The V gene end was trimmed by 7 bases and the J gene end by 7 bases; junction bases not matched to a gene: 7. The CDR3 is 12 amino acids. The CDR3 bases are TGTGCCAGCACCCGAGACGGGGGGGAGCAGTACTTC. Encoded protein: CASTRDGGEQYF.

The V gene is TRBV7-8, the J gene TRBJ2-2; 11 positions agree with TRBD1. The CDR3 runs to 14 residues. The V segment lost 8 bases and the J segment 4 bases; nucleotides outside the gene matches: 3. Germline V lookup: CDR1 SGHVS, CDR2 FQNEAQ. CDR3: CASRDRGGTGELFF. The CDR3 nucleotides read TGTGCCAGCCGGGACAGGGGGGGCACCGGGGAGCTGTTTTTT.

The chain combines TRBV12-3 or TRBV12-4 with TRBJ1-3; D perhaps matches TRBD1 (5 bases). The length of the CDR3 is 13 residues. V dropped 7 bases and J dropped 7 bases, with 14 bases sitting between them. This CDR3 is CASIQRGQNTIYF. The CDR3 nucleotides are TGTGCCAGCATCCAAAGGGGCCAGAACACCATATATTTT.